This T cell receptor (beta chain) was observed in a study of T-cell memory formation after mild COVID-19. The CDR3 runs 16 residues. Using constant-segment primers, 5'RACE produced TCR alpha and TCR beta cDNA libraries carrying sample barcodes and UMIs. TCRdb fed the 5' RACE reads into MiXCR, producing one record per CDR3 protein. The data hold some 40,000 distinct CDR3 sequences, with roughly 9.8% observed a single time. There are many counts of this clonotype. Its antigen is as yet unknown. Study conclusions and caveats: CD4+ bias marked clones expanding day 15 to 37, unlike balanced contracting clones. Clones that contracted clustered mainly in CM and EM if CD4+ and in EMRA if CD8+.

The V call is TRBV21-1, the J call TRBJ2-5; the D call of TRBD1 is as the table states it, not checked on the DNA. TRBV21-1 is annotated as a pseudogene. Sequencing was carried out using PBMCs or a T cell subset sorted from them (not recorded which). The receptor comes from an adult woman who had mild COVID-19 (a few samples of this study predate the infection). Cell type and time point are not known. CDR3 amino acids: CASSTPGTGTSETQYF. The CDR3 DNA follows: TGTGCCAGCAGCACCCCCGGGACAGGGACCTCTGAGACCCAGTACTTC.